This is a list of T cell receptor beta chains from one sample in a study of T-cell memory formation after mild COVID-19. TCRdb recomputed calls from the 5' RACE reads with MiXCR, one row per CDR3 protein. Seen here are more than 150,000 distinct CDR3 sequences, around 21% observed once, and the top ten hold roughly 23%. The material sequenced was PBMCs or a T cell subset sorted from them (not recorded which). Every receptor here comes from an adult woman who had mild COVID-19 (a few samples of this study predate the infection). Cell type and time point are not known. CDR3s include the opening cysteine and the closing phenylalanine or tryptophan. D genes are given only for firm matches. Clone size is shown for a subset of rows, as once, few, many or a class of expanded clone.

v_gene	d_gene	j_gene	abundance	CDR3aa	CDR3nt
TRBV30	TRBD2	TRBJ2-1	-	CAWSGASGSPNEQFF	TGTGCCTGGAGTGGTGCTAGCGGGTCCCCCAATGAGCAGTTCTTC
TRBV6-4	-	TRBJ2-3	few	CASSDDGGTDTQYF	TGTGCCAGCAGTGACGACGGGGGAACAGATACGCAGTATTTT
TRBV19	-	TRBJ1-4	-	CASSSRQTPNEKLFF	TGTGCCAGTAGTTCGCGACAGACCCCCAATGAAAAACTGTTTTTT
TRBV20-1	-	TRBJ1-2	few	CSARSRDGPNYGYTF	TGCAGTGCTAGGAGCCGGGACGGCCCTAACTATGGCTACACCTTC
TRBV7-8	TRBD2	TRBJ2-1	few	CASSLDFLLAGEVGAYNEQFF	TGTGCCAGCAGCTTAGACTTCCTACTAGCGGGAGAGGTTGGCGCCTACAATGAGCAGTTCTTC
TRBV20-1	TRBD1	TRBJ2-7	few	CSASSGTAYSYEQYF	TGCAGTGCTAGTTCCGGGACAGCGTATTCCTACGAGCAGTACTTC
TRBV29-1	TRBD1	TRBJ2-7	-	CSVWDRELDEQYF	TGCAGCGTTTGGGACAGGGAGTTGGACGAGCAGTACTTC
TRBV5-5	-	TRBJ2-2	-	CASSPSAPSNTGELFF	TGTGCCAGCAGCCCCTCAGCCCCCTCGAACACCGGGGAGCTGTTTTTT
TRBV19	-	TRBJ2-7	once	CATEDPGSSYEQYF	TGTGCCACCGAAGACCCCGGGAGCTCCTACGAGCAGTACTTC
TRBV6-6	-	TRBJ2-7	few	CASSHLWTYEQYF	TGTGCCAGCAGTCACCTCTGGACCTACGAGCAGTACTTC
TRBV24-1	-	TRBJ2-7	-	CATSEGNSYEQYF	TGTGCCACCAGTGAGGGGAACTCCTACGAGCAGTACTTC
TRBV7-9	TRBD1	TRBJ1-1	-	CASSLPRGQMNTEAFF	TGTGCCAGCAGCTTACCCAGGGGACAGATGAACACTGAAGCTTTCTTT
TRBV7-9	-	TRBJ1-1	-	CASSGLGLPNTEAFF	TGTGCCAGCAGCGGACTGGGACTACCGAACACTGAAGCTTTCTTT
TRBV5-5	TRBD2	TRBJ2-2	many	CASSFGFTSGSSGELFF	TGTGCCAGCAGCTTCGGTTTTACTAGCGGGAGTTCCGGGGAGCTGTTTTTT
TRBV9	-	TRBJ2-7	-	CASSASGDYNYEQYF	TGTGCCAGCAGCGCTTCAGGGGATTACAACTACGAGCAGTACTTC